This T cell receptor beta chain was found in a study of early T cells in non-severe SARS-CoV-2 infection. This clonotype was detected only a few times. Germline V gives CDR1 SGHTS, CDR2 YDEGEE. Trimming removed 1 base from V and 5 bases from J; junction bases left unmatched: 7. This CDR3 has 17 residues. A single record per CDR3 protein comes from TCRdb applying MiXCR to the 5' RACE reads. The sample includes under 95,000 distinct CDR3 sequences, 15% of them seen just once. The TCR originated in an adult who was a healthcare worker with PCR-confirmed SARS-CoV-2 infection or an uninfected control (not recorded which). Sequencing input: whole blood. The rearrangement uses TRBV5-8 and TRBJ2-3, with 13 bases that match TRBD2. As DNA, the CDR3 is TGTGCCAGCAGCTTGTCTACTAGCGGGAGGGCCATAGATACGCAGTATTTT. Translating gives CASSLSTSGRAIDTQYF.